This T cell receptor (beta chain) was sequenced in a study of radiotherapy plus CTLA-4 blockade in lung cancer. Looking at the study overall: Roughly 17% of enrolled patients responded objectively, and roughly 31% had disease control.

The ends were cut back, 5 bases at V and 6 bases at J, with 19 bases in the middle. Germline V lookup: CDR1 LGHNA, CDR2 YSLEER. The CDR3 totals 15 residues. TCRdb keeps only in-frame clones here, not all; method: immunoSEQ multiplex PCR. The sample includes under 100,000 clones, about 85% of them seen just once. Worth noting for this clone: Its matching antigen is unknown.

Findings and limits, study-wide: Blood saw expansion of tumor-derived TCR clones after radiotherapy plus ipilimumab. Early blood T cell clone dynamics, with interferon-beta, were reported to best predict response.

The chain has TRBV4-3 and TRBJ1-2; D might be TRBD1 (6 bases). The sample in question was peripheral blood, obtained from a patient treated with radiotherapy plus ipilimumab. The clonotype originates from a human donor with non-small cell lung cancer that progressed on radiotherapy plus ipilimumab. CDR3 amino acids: CASSARGGAENGYTF. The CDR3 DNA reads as TGCGCCAGCAGCGCGAGGGGGGGCGCTGAAAATGGCTACACCTTC.